The TCR beta chain under discussion was sequenced for a study of blood T cell repertoires in COVID-19. V shed 6 bases and J 4 bases; nucleotides not matched to a gene: 4. CDR3 size: 14 residues. Germline CDR1 LNHNV, CDR2 YYDKDF (reference sequence). In the authors' methods: Using reference gene primer amplification, nucleated cell counts were estimated. Measured with immunoSEQ multiplex PCR; TCRdb has only the in-frame clones, and not every one. V and J calls and clone size are copied from that table; D and trimming were computed from the DNA. The repertoire consists of 300,000 to 400,000 clones, with 75% to 90% occurring once and the leading ten covering less than 1.2%. Clinical history as reported by participants underpinned cohort assignment. Recovery among Cohort 3 donors was established by two negative PCRs, clearance, or symptom resolution.

The receptor was isolated from a young man who had recovered from COVID-19. Source material: PBMCs or T cells enriched from blood (not recorded which). This chain joins TRBV15 and TRBJ2-3; 10 bases line up with TRBD1. In DNA, the CDR3 is TGTGCCACCAGGTTAGACAGGGGGCCAGATACGCAGTATTTT. Translating gives CATRLDRGPDTQYF.